The rows below give T cell receptor beta chains drawn from one sample of a study of T cell responses to AZD1222 COVID-19 vaccine. The data were produced by immunoSEQ multiplex PCR, yet TCRdb's version contains in-frame clones alone and is incomplete. This sample has under 95,000 clones, with approximately 89% found just once. This specimen was peripheral blood, taken on day 0 of AZD1222 vaccination. All receptors derive from an adult in good health. CDR3s include the opening cysteine and the closing phenylalanine or tryptophan. D genes are given only for firm matches. Only some rows state a clone size, as once, few, many or a class for expanded clones.

d_call: TRBD2
j_call: TRBJ2-7
clone_size: -
v_call: TRBV3-1/TRBV3-2
cdr3_nt: TGTGCCAGCAGCCTCGGACTAGCGGGAGCGGAGCAGTACTTC
cdr3_aa: CASSLGLAGAEQYF

d_call: -
j_call: TRBJ1-2
clone_size: -
v_call: TRBV6-5
cdr3_nt: TGTGCCAGCAGCCAAAACGGGGACTATGGCTACACCTTC
cdr3_aa: CASSQNGDYGYTF

d_call: -
j_call: TRBJ2-3
clone_size: -
v_call: TRBV7-2
cdr3_nt: TGTGCCAGCAGCTTAGGTAGTCAGTTCGATACGCAGTATTTT
cdr3_aa: CASSLGSQFDTQYF

d_call: -
j_call: TRBJ2-1
clone_size: -
v_call: TRBV7-2
cdr3_nt: TGTGCCAGCAGCTTGACTAACCCCCCGGGCAATGAGCAGTTCTTC
cdr3_aa: CASSLTNPPGNEQFF

d_call: TRBD2
j_call: TRBJ2-5
clone_size: -
v_call: TRBV3-1/TRBV3-2
cdr3_nt: TGTGCCAGCAGCCAAATGGCGGGGGGGCGGGAGACCCAGTACTTC
cdr3_aa: CASSQMAGGRETQYF

d_call: -
j_call: TRBJ2-7
clone_size: -
v_call: TRBV10-2
cdr3_nt: TGCGCCACCTCGGGGTTCTCCTACGAGCAGTACTTC
cdr3_aa: CATSGFSYEQYF

d_call: TRBD1
j_call: TRBJ2-3
clone_size: -
v_call: TRBV6-5
cdr3_nt: TGTGCCAGCAGCCCAGGACAGGGGTATACGCAGTATTTT
cdr3_aa: CASSPGQGYTQYF

d_call: -
j_call: TRBJ2-4
clone_size: -
v_call: TRBV28
cdr3_nt: TGTGCCAGCAGTTTTGCAGCCCAAAACATTCAGTACTTC
cdr3_aa: CASSFAAQNIQYF

d_call: TRBD1
j_call: TRBJ2-7
clone_size: once
v_call: TRBV15
cdr3_nt: TGTGCCACCAGCAGAGAACAGGGGCCCTACGAGCAGTACTTC
cdr3_aa: CATSREQGPYEQYF

d_call: -
j_call: TRBJ1-5
clone_size: -
v_call: TRBV6-5
cdr3_nt: TGTGCCAGCAGTCCTGGACTCAATCAGCCCCAGCATTTT
cdr3_aa: CASSPGLNQPQHF

d_call: -
j_call: TRBJ2-7
clone_size: -
v_call: TRBV19
cdr3_nt: TGTGCCAGTAGTATAGGCCAGGGTGGGGTCGAGCAGTACTTC
cdr3_aa: CASSIGQGGVEQYF

d_call: TRBD2
j_call: TRBJ2-2
clone_size: -
v_call: TRBV5-6
cdr3_nt: TGTGCCAGCAGCTTAAGGACTAGCGGGTCAAACACCGGGGAGCTGTTTTTT
cdr3_aa: CASSLRTSGSNTGELFF

d_call: -
j_call: TRBJ2-7
clone_size: few
v_call: TRBV6-5
cdr3_nt: TGTGCCAGCAGTACCACAGGGTCCTACGAGCAGTACTTC
cdr3_aa: CASSTTGSYEQYF

d_call: TRBD2
j_call: TRBJ2-5
clone_size: -
v_call: TRBV12-5
cdr3_nt: TGTGCTGCCTCCATAGCGGGGGGGGATGAGACCCAGTACTTC
cdr3_aa: CAASIAGGDETQYF

d_call: -
j_call: TRBJ2-2
clone_size: once
v_call: TRBV11-2
cdr3_nt: TGTGCCAGCACCGGAGGCGGGGTAACACGCGGGGAGCTGTTTTTT
cdr3_aa: CASTGGGVTRGELFF

d_call: -
j_call: TRBJ2-7
clone_size: -
v_call: TRBV9
cdr3_nt: TGTGCCAGCAGCGGGACGGGACTTCATGGAAACGAGCAGTACTTC
cdr3_aa: CASSGTGLHGNEQYF

d_call: -
j_call: TRBJ2-7
clone_size: -
v_call: TRBV5-1
cdr3_nt: TGCGCCAGCAGCTTGGGTTGGGGTACAGGGAGCTACGAGCAGTACTTC
cdr3_aa: CASSLGWGTGSYEQYF

d_call: TRBD1
j_call: TRBJ1-1
clone_size: -
v_call: TRBV2
cdr3_nt: TGTGCCAGCAGCAAGGGACAGGGAGGGACTGAAGCTTTCTTT
cdr3_aa: CASSKGQGGTEAFF

d_call: -
j_call: TRBJ1-5
clone_size: -
v_call: TRBV6-5
cdr3_nt: TGTGCCAGCAGTTATTTAGGTTGGGGTCAGCCCCAGCATTTT
cdr3_aa: CASSYLGWGQPQHF

d_call: TRBD1
j_call: TRBJ1-2
clone_size: -
v_call: TRBV5-6
cdr3_nt: TGTGCCAGCAGCCGGGAGACAGGGACCGGCTACACCTTC
cdr3_aa: CASSRETGTGYTF

d_call: TRBD2
j_call: TRBJ2-7
clone_size: -
v_call: TRBV4-1
cdr3_nt: TGCGCCAGCAGCCAGACGGCGGGGGACGAGCAGTACTTC
cdr3_aa: CASSQTAGDEQYF

d_call: -
j_call: TRBJ1-5
clone_size: -
v_call: TRBV5-6
cdr3_nt: TGTGCCAGCGGCCCAAAACCACAGGGATTTAAGCCCCAGCATTTT
cdr3_aa: CASGPKPQGFKPQHF

d_call: -
j_call: TRBJ1-1
clone_size: -
v_call: TRBV10-2
cdr3_nt: TGCGCCAGCTCCGCGGAGGTTATGGTCACTGAAGCTTTCTTT
cdr3_aa: CASSAEVMVTEAFF

d_call: -
j_call: TRBJ1-2
clone_size: once
v_call: TRBV5-1
cdr3_nt: TGCGCCAGCAGCCCAACTTATACCGGGACTTATGGCTACACCTTC
cdr3_aa: CASSPTYTGTYGYTF

d_call: TRBD1
j_call: TRBJ1-1
clone_size: -
v_call: TRBV4-3
cdr3_nt: TGCGCCAGCAGCCAAGATCGGACAGGGGGTTACACTGAAGCTTTCTTT
cdr3_aa: CASSQDRTGGYTEAFF

d_call: -
j_call: TRBJ1-1
clone_size: -
v_call: TRBV6-1
cdr3_nt: TGTGCCAGCAGTGAAATCTTGGGCAACACTGAAGCTTTCTTT
cdr3_aa: CASSEILGNTEAFF

d_call: -
j_call: TRBJ2-1
clone_size: once
v_call: TRBV3-1/TRBV3-2
cdr3_nt: TGTGCCAGCAGCCAATCCGGTGGGTTGAGGAATGAGCAGTTCTTC
cdr3_aa: CASSQSGGLRNEQFF